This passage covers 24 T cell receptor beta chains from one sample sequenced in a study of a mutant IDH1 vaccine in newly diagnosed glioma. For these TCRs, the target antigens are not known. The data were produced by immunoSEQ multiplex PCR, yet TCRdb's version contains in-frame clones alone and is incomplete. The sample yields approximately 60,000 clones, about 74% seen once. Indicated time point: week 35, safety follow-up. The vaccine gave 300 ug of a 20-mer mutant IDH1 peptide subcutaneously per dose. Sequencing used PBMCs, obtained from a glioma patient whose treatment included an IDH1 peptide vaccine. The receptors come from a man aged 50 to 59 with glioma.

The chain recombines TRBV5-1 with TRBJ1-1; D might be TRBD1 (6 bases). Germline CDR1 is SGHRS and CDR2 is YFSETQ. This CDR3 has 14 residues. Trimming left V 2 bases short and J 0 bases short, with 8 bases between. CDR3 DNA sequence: TGCGCCAGCAGCTTCGGGGGCATGAACACTGAAGCTTTCTTT. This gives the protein CASSFGGMNTEAFF.

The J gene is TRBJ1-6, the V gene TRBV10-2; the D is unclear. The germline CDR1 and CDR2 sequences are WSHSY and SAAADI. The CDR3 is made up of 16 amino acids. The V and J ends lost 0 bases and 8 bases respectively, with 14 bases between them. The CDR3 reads CASSESRPEGHSPLHF. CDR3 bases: TGCGCCAGCAGTGAGTCGAGGCCCGAAGGTCATTCACCCCTCCACTTT.

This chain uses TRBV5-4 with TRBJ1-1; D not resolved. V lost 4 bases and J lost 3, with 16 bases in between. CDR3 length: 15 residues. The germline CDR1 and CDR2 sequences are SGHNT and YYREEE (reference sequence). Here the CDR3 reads CASSVGGAYDTEAFF. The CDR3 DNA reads TGTGCCAGCAGCGTGGGAGGTGCTTACGACACTGAAGCTTTCTTT.

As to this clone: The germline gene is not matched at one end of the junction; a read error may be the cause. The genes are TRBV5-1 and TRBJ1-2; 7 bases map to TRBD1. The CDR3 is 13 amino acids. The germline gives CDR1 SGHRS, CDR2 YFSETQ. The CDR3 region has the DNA TGCGCCAGCAGATTGGGACAGCACTATGGCTACACCTTC. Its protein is CASRLGQHYGYTF.

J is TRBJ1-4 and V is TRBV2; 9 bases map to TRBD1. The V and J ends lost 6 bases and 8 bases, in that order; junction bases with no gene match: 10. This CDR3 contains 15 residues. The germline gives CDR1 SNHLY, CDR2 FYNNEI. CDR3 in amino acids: CASRGTGSFGEKLFF. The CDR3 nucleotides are TGTGCCAGCAGGGGGACAGGGAGCTTCGGGGAAAAACTGTTTTTT.

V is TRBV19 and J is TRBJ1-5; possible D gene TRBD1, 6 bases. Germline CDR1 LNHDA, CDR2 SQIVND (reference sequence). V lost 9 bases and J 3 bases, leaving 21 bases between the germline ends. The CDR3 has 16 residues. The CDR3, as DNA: TGTGCCAGCCAGGGGATTTGGTCAGGTGTCAATCAGCCCCAGCATTTT. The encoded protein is CASQGIWSGVNQPQHF.

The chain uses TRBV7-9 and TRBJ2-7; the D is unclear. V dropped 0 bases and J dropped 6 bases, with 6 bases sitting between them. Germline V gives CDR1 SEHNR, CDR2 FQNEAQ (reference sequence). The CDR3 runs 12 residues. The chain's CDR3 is CASSLASTEQYF. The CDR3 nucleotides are TGTGCCAGCAGCTTAGCGTCCACCGAGCAGTACTTC.

CDR3 sequence: CASSLGTQGEAFF. CDR3 nucleotides: TGTGCCAGCAGCTTAGGAACGCAGGGTGAAGCTTTCTTT. The chain uses TRBV7-2 and TRBJ1-1, with D tentatively TRBD1 (5 bases). CDR1 is SGHTA and CDR2 is FQGNSA in the germline V gene. V lost 1 base and J lost 7, with 10 bases in between. This CDR3 contains 13 residues.

The DNA of the CDR3 is TGTGCCAGTATGTCCGGCGAAAAACTGTTTTTT. As protein: CASMSGEKLFF. The rearrangement uses TRBV19 and TRBJ1-4; D uncertain. Per the germline V gene, CDR1 is LNHDA and CDR2 is SQIVND (reference sequence). The CDR3 is 11 residues long. Trimming took off 7 bases at V and 8 bases at J, with 8 bases between the two ends.

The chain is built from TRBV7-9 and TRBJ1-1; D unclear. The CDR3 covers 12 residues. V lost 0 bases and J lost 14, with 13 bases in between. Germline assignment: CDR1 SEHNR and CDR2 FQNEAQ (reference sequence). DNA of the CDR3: TGTGCCAGCAGCTTAGCTGGCAGTGGCACGTTCTTT. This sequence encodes CASSLAGSGTFF. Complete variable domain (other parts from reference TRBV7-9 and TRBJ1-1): DTGVSQNPRHKITKRGQNVTFRCDPISEHNRLYWYRQTLGQGPEFLTYFQNEAQLEKSRLLSDRFSAERPKGSFSTLEIQRTEQGDSAMYLCASSLAGSGTFFGQGTRLTVV.

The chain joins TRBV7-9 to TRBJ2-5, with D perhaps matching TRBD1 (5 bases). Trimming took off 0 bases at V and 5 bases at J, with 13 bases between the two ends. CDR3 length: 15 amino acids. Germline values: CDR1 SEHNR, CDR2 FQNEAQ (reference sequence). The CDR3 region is CASSLAAQGRETQYF. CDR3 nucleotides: TGTGCCAGCAGCTTAGCGGCCCAGGGCAGGGAGACCCAGTACTTC.

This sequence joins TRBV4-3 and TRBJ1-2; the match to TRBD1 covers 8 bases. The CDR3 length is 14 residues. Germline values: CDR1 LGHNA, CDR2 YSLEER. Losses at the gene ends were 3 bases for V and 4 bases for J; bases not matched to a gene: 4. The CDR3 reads CASSHDRGPYGYTF. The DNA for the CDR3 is TGCGCCAGCAGCCATGACAGGGGCCCCTATGGCTACACCTTC.

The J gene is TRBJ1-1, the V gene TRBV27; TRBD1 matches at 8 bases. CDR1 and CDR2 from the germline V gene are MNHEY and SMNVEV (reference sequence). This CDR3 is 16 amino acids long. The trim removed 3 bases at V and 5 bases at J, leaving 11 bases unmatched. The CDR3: CASSLSDREGRTEAFF. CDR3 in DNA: TGTGCCAGCAGTTTGTCGGACAGGGAAGGGCGGACTGAAGCTTTCTTT.

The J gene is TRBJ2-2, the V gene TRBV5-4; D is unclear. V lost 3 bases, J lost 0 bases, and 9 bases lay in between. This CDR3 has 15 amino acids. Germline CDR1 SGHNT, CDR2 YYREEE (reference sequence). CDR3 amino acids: CASSSDPTNTGELFF. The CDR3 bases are TGTGCCAGCAGCTCCGACCCCACGAACACCGGGGAGCTGTTTTTT.

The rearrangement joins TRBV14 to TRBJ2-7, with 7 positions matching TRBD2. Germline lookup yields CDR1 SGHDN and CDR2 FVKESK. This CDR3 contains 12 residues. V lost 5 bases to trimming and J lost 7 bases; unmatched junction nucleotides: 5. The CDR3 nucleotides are TGTGCCAGCAGCACATGGGAGGGAGAGCAGTACTTC. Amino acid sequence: CASSTWEGEQYF.

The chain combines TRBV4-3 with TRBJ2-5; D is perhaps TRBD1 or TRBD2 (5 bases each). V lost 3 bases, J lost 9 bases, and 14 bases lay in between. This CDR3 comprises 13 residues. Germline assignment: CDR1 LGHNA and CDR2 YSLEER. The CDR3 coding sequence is TGCGCCAGCAGCCAGGATGGCGAGGGGCCCCAGTACTTC. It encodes CASSQDGEGPQYF.

CDR3 protein: CASSLGSRAYEQYF. The CDR3 bases are TGTGCCAGCAGCTTAGGTTCCAGAGCCTACGAGCAGTACTTC. The J gene is TRBJ2-7, the V gene TRBV7-9, with D unclear. The V gene's germline CDR1 is SEHNR and CDR2 FQNEAQ (reference sequence). The germline V and J ends were trimmed by 1 base and 2 bases, with 9 bases remaining between them. The CDR3 has 14 amino acids.

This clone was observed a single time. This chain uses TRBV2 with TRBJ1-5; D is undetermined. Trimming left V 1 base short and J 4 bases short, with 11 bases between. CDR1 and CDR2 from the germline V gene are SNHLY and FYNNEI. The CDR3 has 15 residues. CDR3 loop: CASSEGPVGNQPQHF. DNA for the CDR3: TGTGCCAGCAGTGAAGGCCCCGTAGGGAATCAGCCCCAGCATTTT.

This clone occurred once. CDR3 region: CASSKGEDREHEQYF. The CDR3 nucleotides read TGTGCCAGCAGCAAAGGAGAGGACAGGGAACACGAGCAGTACTTC. The rearrangement uses TRBV21-1 and TRBJ2-7; the D call in the table, TRBD1, was not verified against the DNA. TRBV21-1 counts as a pseudogene. The CDR3 spans 15 residues.

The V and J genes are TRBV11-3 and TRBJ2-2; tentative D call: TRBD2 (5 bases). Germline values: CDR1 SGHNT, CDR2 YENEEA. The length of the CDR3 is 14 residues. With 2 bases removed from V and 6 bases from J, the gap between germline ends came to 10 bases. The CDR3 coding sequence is TGTGCCAGCAGCTTACCCGGGCGGGCCGGGGAGCTGTTTTTT. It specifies CASSLPGRAGELFF.

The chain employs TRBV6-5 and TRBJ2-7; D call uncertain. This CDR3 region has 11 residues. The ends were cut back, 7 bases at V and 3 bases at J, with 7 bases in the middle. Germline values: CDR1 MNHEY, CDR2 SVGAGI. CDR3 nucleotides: TGTGCCAGCATCTTCAACTACGAGCAGTACTTC. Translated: CASIFNYEQYF.

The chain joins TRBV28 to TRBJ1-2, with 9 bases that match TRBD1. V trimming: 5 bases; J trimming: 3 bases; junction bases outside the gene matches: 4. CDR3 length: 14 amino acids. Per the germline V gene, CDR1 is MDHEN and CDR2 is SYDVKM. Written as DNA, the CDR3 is TGTGCCAGCAGTGTCACAGGGGGCGACTATGGCTACACCTTC. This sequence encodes CASSVTGGDYGYTF.

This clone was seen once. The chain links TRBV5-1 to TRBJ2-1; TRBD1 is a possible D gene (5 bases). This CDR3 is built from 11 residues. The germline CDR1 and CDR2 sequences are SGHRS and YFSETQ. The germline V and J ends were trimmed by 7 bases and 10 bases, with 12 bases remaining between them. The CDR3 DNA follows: TGCGCCAGCGGCTGGGGCCGCGAGCAGTTCTTC. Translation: CASGWGREQFF.

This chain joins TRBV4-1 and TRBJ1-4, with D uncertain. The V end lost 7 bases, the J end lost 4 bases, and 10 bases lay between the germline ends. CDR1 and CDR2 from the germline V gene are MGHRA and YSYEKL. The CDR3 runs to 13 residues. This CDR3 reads CASNRGSNEKLFF. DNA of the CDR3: TGCGCCAGCAACAGAGGGAGTAATGAAAAACTGTTTTTT.